These 21 T cell receptor beta chains were all obtained from the same sample, sequenced in a study of T-cell memory formation after mild COVID-19. TCRdb processed the 5' RACE reads anew with MiXCR; each CDR3 protein has one entry. The table has almost 550,000 distinct CDR3 sequences, about 20% seen once. Sample: PBMCs or a T cell subset sorted from them (not recorded which). Receptor source: an adult woman who had mild COVID-19 (a few samples of this study predate the infection). Cell type and time point are not known.

The chain couples TRBV11-3 to TRBJ2-1, with a tentative D call TRBD1 (6 bases). V lost 4 bases and J 8 bases, leaving 12 bases between the germline ends. The CDR3 is 13 residues long. Germline CDR1 and CDR2: SGHNT and YENEEA. The CDR3 region is CASSSPRGDEQFF. CDR3 in DNA: TGTGCCAGCAGCTCCCCCAGGGGCGATGAGCAGTTCTTC.

This clonotype was found a few times. This chain connects TRBV19 to TRBJ2-7; D is perhaps TRBD2 (6 bases). The CDR3 consists of 14 residues. Deletions cut 4 bases from V and 6 bases from J, with 16 bases between. Germline CDR1 and CDR2: LNHDA and SQIVND (reference sequence). CDR3 loop: CASSKGGGPSEQYF. The CDR3 nucleotides are TGTGCCAGTAGTAAGGGCGGAGGGCCTAGCGAGCAGTACTTC.

The sample holds a few counts of this clonotype. The CDR3 loop is CASSPRRSSIQYF. The CDR3 bases are TGTGCCAGCAGCCCCCGCCGGAGTAGCATTCAGTACTTC. The chain links TRBV5-6 to TRBJ2-4; unclear D gene. V lost 4 bases and J lost 9, with 14 bases in between. Germline assignment: CDR1 SGHDT and CDR2 YYEEEE. The CDR3 loop spans 13 amino acids.

This clonotype was counted between two and nine times. The rearrangement joins TRBV29-1 to TRBJ2-7, with 10 bases fitting TRBD1. The germline V gene encodes CDR1 SQVTM and CDR2 ANQGSEA. CDR3 length: 14 amino acids. The V segment lost 5 bases and the J segment 3 bases; nucleotides outside the gene matches: 7. The CDR3 sequence: CSVRRTGGDYEQYF. CDR3 DNA: TGCAGCGTTCGTCGGACAGGGGGGGACTACGAGCAGTACTTC.

This clonotype has just a few counts. The rearrangement uses TRBV7-2 and TRBJ2-1; D is unresolved. Per germline, CDR1 SGHTA and CDR2 FQGNSA. The V end lost 2 bases, the J end lost 4 bases, and 12 bases lay between the germline ends. The CDR3 contains 15 residues. CDR3 residues: CASSLSRSLYNEQFF. In DNA, the CDR3 is TGTGCCAGCAGCTTAAGCAGGTCACTTTACAATGAGCAGTTCTTC.

This clonotype has just a few counts. This chain connects TRBV12-3 or TRBV12-4 to TRBJ2-1; D remains unclear. This CDR3 region has 16 residues. The V and J ends lost 6 bases and 0 bases respectively, with 15 bases between them. CDR3 nucleotide sequence: TGTGCCAGCAGCCCCTCACACCAGAGCTCCTACAATGAGCAGTTCTTC. This sequence encodes CASSPSHQSSYNEQFF.

The chain links TRBV24-1 to TRBJ1-1; D is uncertain. V was cut by 5 bases and J by 2 bases, with 8 bases left in between. The V gene's germline CDR1 is KGHDR and CDR2 SFDVKD. The length of the CDR3 is 13 residues. The CDR3, as DNA: TGTGCCACCAGTGCAACGGGTAACACTGAAGCTTTCTTT. The encoded protein is CATSATGNTEAFF.

V is TRBV6-5 and J is TRBJ2-5; D gene unclear. Trimming took 2 bases from V and 2 from J, leaving 9 bases between them. The germline CDR1 and CDR2 sequences are MNHEY and SVGAGI. The CDR3 loop spans 14 amino acids. The CDR3 coding sequence is TGTGCCAGCAGTTACGGACGGCGACAAGAGACCCAGTACTTC. It encodes CASSYGRRQETQYF.

This clonotype was seen at least ten times. The chain joins TRBV7-3 to TRBJ2-1; D not certain. Germline lookup yields CDR1 SGHTA and CDR2 FQGTGA. V shed 2 bases and J shed 6 bases, with 8 bases lying between them. CDR3 size: 13 residues. CDR3 in amino acids: CASSLGSLNEQFF. The CDR3 coding sequence is TGTGCCAGCAGCTTAGGGTCCCTCAATGAGCAGTTCTTC. The full variable domain, rest sourced from reference TRBV7-3 and TRBJ2-1, is GAGVSQTPSNKVTEKGKYVELRCDPISGHTALYWYRQSLGQGPEFLIYFQGTGAADDSGLPNDRFFAVRPEGSVSTLKIQRTERGDSAVYLCASSLGSLNEQFFGPGTRLTVL.

This clonotype has a handful of counts. The chain combines TRBV24-1 with TRBJ1-1, with 7 bases matching TRBD1. The CDR3 has 13 residues. V lost 9 bases, J lost 4 bases, and 7 bases stayed unmatched. Germline values: CDR1 KGHDR, CDR2 SFDVKD. CDR3 sequence (DNA): TGTGCCACCGAGGGGGCCGGAGGCACTGAAGCTTTCTTT. Residues: CATEGAGGTEAFF.

The rearrangement uses TRBV30 and TRBJ2-2; TRBD2 agrees at 8 bases. The germline CDR1 and CDR2 sequences are GTSNPN and SVGIG (reference sequence). V dropped 3 bases and J dropped 3; count of bases not matched to a gene: 3. This CDR3 has 14 amino acids. The CDR3 bases are TGTGCCTGGAGGAGCGGGAGTGACACCGGGGAGCTGTTTTTT. Protein product: CAWRSGSDTGELFF.

The V and J genes are TRBV7-9 and TRBJ2-5; 10 bases fit TRBD2. The CDR3 covers 15 residues. V lost 3 bases, J lost 5 bases, and 6 bases stayed unmatched. Looked up from germline, CDR1 is SEHNR and CDR2 is FQNEAQ (reference sequence). CDR3 in amino acids: CASSFRSGGAETQYF. CDR3 nucleotide sequence: TGTGCCAGCAGCTTCCGGAGCGGGGGGGCTGAGACCCAGTACTTC.

DNA of the CDR3: TGTGCCAGCAGTTTCAGGGTGGCCAATTACGAGCAGTACTTC. It translates to CASSFRVANYEQYF. This chain uses TRBV6-2 or TRBV6-3 with TRBJ2-7, with TRBD1 as a possible D gene (5 bases). CDR1 MNHEY and CDR2 SVGEGT come from the germline V gene. V was trimmed by 4 bases and J by 4 bases, leaving 14 bases between them. The CDR3 is made up of 14 amino acids.

There are a few counts of this clonotype. The genes are TRBV7-8 and TRBJ1-2; D may be TRBD1 (6 bases). The CDR3 is 15 amino acids. V lost 3 bases, J lost 0 bases, and 11 bases lay in between. Germline lookup yields CDR1 SGHVS and CDR2 FQNEAQ. CDR3 in DNA: TGTGCCAGCAGCTTTGCGACAGGAGCTAACTATGGCTACACCTTC. Translation: CASSFATGANYGYTF.

This clonotype was observed a handful of times. The J gene is TRBJ2-7, the V gene TRBV7-9; TRBD2 might be the D (5 bases). From germline, CDR1 is SEHNR and CDR2 FQNEAQ (reference sequence). The CDR3 is 17 residues long. The V gene lost 1 base and the J gene lost 0 bases, with 16 bases spanning the gap. The CDR3 sequence is CASSLGAWRQSSYEQYF. CDR3 in DNA: TGTGCCAGCAGCTTAGGGGCGTGGAGGCAGAGCTCCTACGAGCAGTACTTC.

In its sample, this clonotype was seen a few times. V usage is TRBV20-1 and J usage is TRBJ2-3; 9 bases agree with TRBD1. Per the germline V gene, CDR1 is DFQATT and CDR2 is SNEGSKA (reference sequence). The CDR3 consists of 15 residues. Trimming at V came to 5 bases and at J to 4 bases, leaving 10 bases not matched to a gene. The CDR3 nucleotides read TGCAGTGCTGGGGTCGGGACAGGGATTGCAGATACGCAGTATTTT. The encoded protein is CSAGVGTGIADTQYF.

At least ten counts were recorded for this clonotype. The chain couples TRBV29-1 to TRBJ2-7; D perhaps matches TRBD1 (6 bases). Germline assignment: CDR1 SQVTM and CDR2 ANQGSEA. This CDR3 region has 15 residues. Deletions cut 0 bases from V and 3 bases from J, with 15 bases between. The CDR3 DNA reads TGCAGCGTTGAAGATCTTCGGGGACACAACTACGAGCAGTACTTC. Its protein is CSVEDLRGHNYEQYF.

The V gene is TRBV6-2 or TRBV6-3, the J gene TRBJ1-2, with a tentative D call TRBD1 (6 bases). The CDR3 extends over 13 amino acids. CDR1 is MNHEY, CDR2 SVGEGT, per germline. The V gene lost 6 bases and the J gene lost 4 bases, with 12 bases spanning the gap. In nucleotides, the CDR3 is TGTGCCAGCAGACATGGACAGCGCTATGGCTACACCTTC. It encodes CASRHGQRYGYTF.

The DNA of the CDR3 is TGCGCCAGCAGCTTGGACGGCTCTAGCGGGAAGTACAATGAGCAGTTCTTC. This gives the protein CASSLDGSSGKYNEQFF. This sequence joins TRBV5-1 and TRBJ2-1, with 9 bases aligning to TRBD2. Looked up from germline, CDR1 is SGHRS and CDR2 is YFSETQ. This CDR3 region has 17 residues. With V trimmed by 0 bases and J by 4 bases, 8 bases remained unmatched. Complete variable domain (other parts from reference TRBV5-1 and TRBJ2-1): KAGVTQTPRYLIKTRGQQVTLSCSPISGHRSVSWYQQTPGQGLQFLFEYFSETQRNKGNFPGRFSGRQFSNSRSEMNVSTLELGDSALYLCASSLDGSSGKYNEQFFGPGTRLTVL.

This clonotype was recorded at least ten times. The gene calls are TRBV5-1 and TRBJ2-1, with TRBD2 matching over 12 bases. After removal of 2 bases from V and 0 bases from J, the junction contained 0 bases not matched to a gene. The CDR3 length is 16 residues. Germline CDR1 SGHRS, CDR2 YFSETQ. CDR3 sequence reads: CASSLLAGGSYNEQFF. CDR3 nucleotides: TGCGCCAGCAGCTTACTAGCGGGGGGCTCCTACAATGAGCAGTTCTTC.

V gene TRBV12-3 or TRBV12-4 combines with J gene TRBJ2-3; 9 bases match TRBD2. This CDR3 comprises 16 residues. Unmatched junction bases numbered 9, after V lost 6 bases and J lost 2 bases. The CDR3 loop reads CASSPRAGGATDTQYF. DNA of the CDR3: TGTGCCAGCAGCCCGAGGGCGGGAGGGGCCACAGATACGCAGTATTTT.